These 24 T cell receptor beta chains came from one sample sequenced in a study of blood T cells in healthy people across ages. A J-beta primer mix and a sample-barcoded 5' primer were used in a second PCR of roughly 7 to 12 cycles. TCRdb called the 5' RACE reads again in MiXCR, with one record for every CDR3 protein. The sample records about 570,000 distinct CDR3 sequences, approximately 30% being singletons. The sample consisted of blood. Source of these receptors: a woman aged 70 to 79 in good health.

This clonotype was counted only a few times. The chain has TRBV20-1 and TRBJ2-3; D might be TRBD1 or TRBD2, each matching 7 bases. The V end was cut by 4 bases, the J end by 4 bases, with 15 bases between. Per the germline V gene, CDR1 is DFQATT and CDR2 is SNEGSKA (reference sequence). The length of the CDR3 is 14 residues. The CDR3 spells CSATTPGGADTQYF. The DNA for the CDR3 is TGCAGTGCTACTACCCCAGGGGGGGCAGATACGCAGTATTTT.

This clonotype was counted only a few times. The gene calls are TRBV7-3 and TRBJ1-1; D might be TRBD1 (5 bases). Deletions cut 3 bases from V and 7 bases from J, with 12 bases between. CDR3 length: 13 residues. From germline, CDR1 is SGHTA and CDR2 FQGTGA. CDR3 nucleotide sequence: TGTGCCAGCAGCTTGGGGAAGGGGCTTGAAGCTTTCTTT. Encoded protein: CASSLGKGLEAFF.

This clonotype has just a few counts. The chain recombines TRBV4-3 with TRBJ1-4; TRBD1 matches at 7 bases. Unmatched junction bases numbered 5, after V lost 4 bases and J lost 3 bases. The CDR3 is 15 amino acids. The germline V gene has CDR1 LGHNA and CDR2 YSLEER. The CDR3 DNA is TGCGCCAGCAGCCCCGACAGGGCGGCTAATGAAAAACTGTTTTTT. Translated, it gives CASSPDRAANEKLFF.

This chain joins TRBV20-1 and TRBJ2-5; 7 nucleotides agree with TRBD2. V lost 6 bases, J lost 1 base, and 5 bases stayed unmatched. CDR3 length: 13 amino acids. Germline V gene lookup returns CDR1 DFQATT and CDR2 SNEGSKA (reference sequence). The CDR3 DNA reads as TGCAGTGCACTTGCTAGCGGCCAAGAGACCCAGTACTTC. It translates to CSALASGQETQYF.

This chain uses TRBV27 with TRBJ1-4; D unresolved. The V and J ends lost 3 bases and 7 bases respectively, with 12 bases between them. The germline CDR1 and CDR2 sequences are MNHEY and SMNVEV (reference sequence). This CDR3 has 14 residues. This chain's CDR3 is CASSFHGYGEKLFF. The CDR3 DNA reads TGTGCCAGCAGTTTTCATGGGTATGGTGAAAAACTGTTTTTT.

This clonotype was found a few times. V and J are TRBV6-1 and TRBJ1-3, with D possibly being TRBD1 (6 bases). The CDR3 spans 17 residues. The V end was cut by 6 bases, the J end by 0 bases, with 18 bases between. Germline V lookup: CDR1 MNHNS, CDR2 SASEGT. CDR3 sequence (DNA): TGTGCCAGCAGCACCGTGAGGCAGGGGAGCTCTGGAAACACCATATATTTT. It encodes CASSTVRQGSSGNTIYF.

This clonotype has only a few counts. The chain couples TRBV29-1 to TRBJ2-1; maybe TRBD2 (5 bases). V was cut by 6 bases and J by 0 bases, with 15 bases left in between. Germline CDR1 SQVTM, CDR2 ANQGSEA. The CDR3 covers 15 residues. The CDR3 protein is CSVLGGRVSYNEQFF. DNA of the CDR3: TGCAGCGTCCTTGGCGGGCGGGTCTCCTACAATGAGCAGTTCTTC.

The V gene is TRBV5-5, the J gene TRBJ2-1; 8 nucleotides match TRBD1. The CDR3 covers 14 residues. The V and J ends lost 3 bases and 5 bases, in that order; junction bases with no gene match: 4. Germline assignment: CDR1 SGHKS and CDR2 YYEKEE (reference sequence). CDR3 nucleotides: TGTGCCAGCAGCTGGGGACAGGCAAACAATGAGCAGTTCTTC. This codes for CASSWGQANNEQFF.

The chain joins TRBV7-2 to TRBJ1-5, with a possible D match to TRBD1 (5 bases). Trimming took 4 bases from V and 15 from J, leaving 10 bases between them. Germline V gene sequence: CDR1 SGHTA, CDR2 FQGNSA. This CDR3 has 10 residues. The CDR3 bases are TGTGCCAGCAGCTCCAGGACACGGCATTTT. It codes for CASSSRTRHF. The variable domain in full, completed from reference TRBV7-2 and TRBJ1-5, reads GAGVSQSPSNKVTEKGKDVELRCDPISGHTALYWYRQSLGQGLEFLIYFQGNSAPDKSGLPSDRFSAERTGGSVSTLTIQRTQQEDSAVYLCASSSRTRHFGDGTRLSIL.

This clonotype has more than one count but fewer than ten. The chain uses TRBV6-1 and TRBJ2-1; no clear D. V was trimmed by 6 bases and J by 4 bases, leaving 7 bases between them. There are 12 residues in the CDR3. The germline V gene encodes CDR1 MNHNS and CDR2 SASEGT. CDR3 region: CASSQIYNEQFF. In DNA, the CDR3 is TGTGCCAGCAGCCAGATTTACAATGAGCAGTTCTTC.

This clonotype has more than one count but fewer than ten. This chain connects TRBV5-1 to TRBJ2-3, with D perhaps assigned TRBD1 or TRBD2 (5 bases each). The germline gives CDR1 SGHRS, CDR2 YFSETQ. CDR3 size: 14 residues. The V end lost 4 bases, the J end lost 4 bases, and 13 bases lay between the germline ends. CDR3 region: CASSHLGAPDTQYF. For the CDR3, the DNA is TGCGCCAGCAGCCATCTCGGGGCTCCAGATACGCAGTATTTT.

This clonotype was seen a handful of times. The gene calls are TRBV29-1 and TRBJ1-1, with 7 nucleotides matching TRBD1. The J segment lost 2 bases and the V segment lost 4 bases, leaving 10 bases of the junction unmatched. The CDR3 sequence is 15 residues long. CDR1 is SQVTM and CDR2 is ANQGSEA in the germline V gene. CDR3 nucleotides: TGCAGCGTTGTAGTGGGGACAGCAATTAACACTGAAGCTTTCTTT. Its translation: CSVVVGTAINTEAFF.

This clonotype was seen a few times. V and J are TRBV6-2 or TRBV6-3 and TRBJ2-3; 9 nucleotides match TRBD1. The CDR3 covers 15 residues. V gave up 6 bases and J gave up 2 bases; unmatched junction bases: 6. Germline-derived CDR1 and CDR2 are MNHEY and SVGEGT. The chain's CDR3 is CASRLGQGTTDTQYF. The CDR3 nucleotides are TGTGCCAGCAGGCTGGGACAGGGAACCACAGATACGCAGTATTTT.

There are a few counts of this clonotype. The chain uses TRBV5-1 and TRBJ1-1; tentatively, D is TRBD1 (5 bases). CDR3 length equals 16 residues. Germline CDR1 is SGHRS and CDR2 is YFSETQ. Between the trimmed V and J ends, which lost 4 bases and 6 bases, there was a span of 22 bases. The CDR3 DNA follows: TGCGCCAGCAGCCCCGGAGGGAGACAGTTTCGGGCTGAAGCTTTCTTT. This sequence encodes CASSPGGRQFRAEAFF.

The J gene is TRBJ2-7, the V gene TRBV20-1, with 14 bases matching TRBD2. Per germline, CDR1 DFQATT and CDR2 SNEGSKA (reference sequence). There are 14 residues in the CDR3. V gave up 6 bases and J gave up 8 bases; unmatched junction bases: 9. In DNA, the CDR3 is TGCAGTGCAACCTCCGGGACTAGCGGGGGTAAGCAGTACTTC. Residues: CSATSGTSGGKQYF.

V and J are TRBV7-2 and TRBJ2-3; 14 nucleotides match TRBD2. V shed 4 bases and J 4 bases; nucleotides not matched to a gene: 10. CDR3 length: 18 residues. Germline CDR1 is SGHTA and CDR2 is FQGNSA. Here the CDR3 DNA reads TGTGCCAGCAGCTCTCGACTAGCGGGGGGGCCGAGCTCAGATACGCAGTATTTT. This codes for CASSSRLAGGPSSDTQYF.

The chain links TRBV6-5 to TRBJ1-6; no clear D. V lost 8 bases and J 9 bases, leaving 14 bases between the germline ends. CDR3 size: 13 residues. Germline V gene data show CDR1 as MNHEY and CDR2 as SVGAGI. The CDR3 DNA reads as TGTGCCAGCGGCTTGAAGACTACTTCACCCCTCCACTTT. Its translation is CASGLKTTSPLHF.

This clonotype was observed a few times. The chain uses TRBV5-1 and TRBJ2-5; D assignment may be TRBD1 or TRBD2 (6 bases each). Per the germline V gene, CDR1 is SGHRS and CDR2 is YFSETQ. The length of the CDR3 is 15 residues. V was clipped by 4 bases and J by 3 bases, with 16 bases between them. In DNA form, the CDR3 reads TGCGCCAGCAGCCCTGGAGGGGGTCACGAAGAGACCCAGTACTTC. It translates to CASSPGGGHEETQYF.

This chain uses TRBV7-9 with TRBJ1-6; no clear D. Germline assignment: CDR1 SEHNR and CDR2 FQNEAQ (reference sequence). The CDR3 extends over 12 amino acids. V was pared by 5 bases and J by 8 bases, with 7 bases between. The CDR3 nucleotides read TGTGCCAGCAGCCCAACAGATTCACCCCTCCACTTT. Amino acid sequence: CASSPTDSPLHF.

This sequence joins TRBV20-1 and TRBJ1-2; 7 bases fit TRBD1. Per germline, CDR1 DFQATT and CDR2 SNEGSKA (reference sequence). Germline trimming cut 3 bases from V and 7 bases from J; bases unmatched to any gene: 14. CDR3 size: 15 residues. CDR3 DNA: TGCAGTGCTAGCCCCCGGGACAGAAATTCCCTTGGCTACACCTTC. Protein: CSASPRDRNSLGYTF.

This clonotype was counted a single time. The germline gene is not matched at one end of the junction; a read error may be the cause. The V call is TRBV12-3 or TRBV12-4, the J call TRBJ1-3, with 8 bases identical to TRBD1. This CDR3 comprises 16 residues. The CDR3: CASSLDSQGAGNTIYF. CDR3 DNA sequence: TGTGCCAGCAGCTTAGACTCACAGGGGGCTGGAAACACCATATATTTT.

In this sample, this clonotype turned up many times. V and J are TRBV7-2 and TRBJ2-7; D unclear. V gave up 5 bases and J gave up 5 bases, with 16 bases separating them. The CDR3 runs to 14 residues. From germline, CDR1 is SGHTA and CDR2 FQGNSA. CDR3 DNA: TGTGCCAGCAGCCTCTACTCCTCCACCCACGAGCAGTACTTC. As protein: CASSLYSSTHEQYF.

The chain is built from TRBV7-9 and TRBJ1-3; 9 bases agree with TRBD1. Germline assignment: CDR1 SEHNR and CDR2 FQNEAQ (reference sequence). V shed 5 bases and J 2 bases; nucleotides not matched to a gene: 7. This CDR3 is 16 amino acids long. CDR3 sequence reads: CASSPQGARAGNTIYF. The CDR3 region has the DNA TGTGCCAGCAGCCCACAGGGGGCCAGGGCTGGAAACACCATATATTTT.

This clonotype came up a few times. The chain uses TRBV6-2 or TRBV6-3 and TRBJ2-5; TRBD2 is a possible D gene (7 bases). CDR1 and CDR2 from the germline V gene are MNHEY and SVGEGT. The V and J ends lost 6 bases and 4 bases respectively, with 24 bases between them. The CDR3 spans 17 residues. The CDR3 DNA is TGTGCCAGCAGCAATCGGGGGGCAGGGGAATCAAGAGAGACCCAGTACTTC. Translation: CASSNRGAGESRETQYF.